Listed below are T cell receptor beta chains from one sample, sequenced in a study of shared clonotypes between healthy human individuals. Clones were sequenced by immunoSEQ multiplex PCR, and TCRdb holds only the in-frame ones, with some missing. Among around 2,000,000 clones listed, about 95% were seen once. Sequencing input: naive CD4+ T cells sorted from blood. The receptors were gathered from a man between 18 and 35 years old in good health. Both conserved end residues are part of each CDR3. Each record gives: clone size, V gene, J gene, D gene, CDR3 DNA, CDR3 protein. D genes are given only for firm matches. Clone size, where shown, is once, few, many, or a class for clones that have expanded.

>-|TRBV5-4|TRBJ2-5|-
TGTGCCGTTGGGGACCGGGGCCCGTTGATGGAGACCCAGTACTTC
CAVGDRGPLMETQYF
>-|TRBV7-2|TRBJ2-7|-
TGTGCCAGCAGCTTAGGGGGTAGCACTCGAGTCGAGCAGTACTTC
CASSLGGSTRVEQYF
>-|TRBV29-1|TRBJ1-1|-
TGCAGCGTTGGCACAATGAACACTGAAGCTTTCTTT
CSVGTMNTEAFF
>-|TRBV9|TRBJ2-1|TRBD1
TGTGCCAGCAGCGCACAGGGGAGCTCCTACAATGAGCAGTTCTTC
CASSAQGSSYNEQFF
>-|TRBV19|TRBJ1-5|TRBD1
TGTGCCAGTATCTGTTGGGGACAGGGGGATTATAGCAATCAGCCCCAGCATTTT
CASICWGQGDYSNQPQHF
>-|TRBV5-1|TRBJ2-2|-
TGCGCCAGCAGCTCCGGAGTGGTCGATCGGACCGGGGAGCTGTTTTTT
CASSSGVVDRTGELFF
>-|TRBV30|TRBJ2-3|-
TGTGCCTGGAGTGTTGGTTTGGACATAAACACAGATACGCAGTATTTT
CAWSVGLDINTDTQYF
>-|TRBV6-1|TRBJ1-6|TRBD1
TGTGCCAGCAGTGCGAGGGGACAGTCTAGGACCTATAATTCACCCCTCCACTTT
CASSARGQSRTYNSPLHF
>-|TRBV6-5|TRBJ2-6|-
TGTGCCAGCAGTTACGGGGGATCCGGGGCCAACGTCCTGACTTTC
CASSYGGSGANVLTF
>once|TRBV5-1|TRBJ1-2|-
TGCGCCAGCAGCTTGGACCTGGGGGCGCGCGGCTACACCTTC
CASSLDLGARGYTF
>-|TRBV27|TRBJ1-2|TRBD1
TGTGCCAGCAGTTTCCGGGACAGTAACTATGGCTACACCTTC
CASSFRDSNYGYTF
>-|TRBV29-1|TRBJ1-1|-
TGCAGCGTTGGTGGTTGGATAGGGCGCACTGAAGCTTTCTTT
CSVGGWIGRTEAFF
>once|TRBV10-1|TRBJ2-3|-
TGCGCCAGCAGTGGGAGACAGGGCACAGATACGCAGTATTTT
CASSGRQGTDTQYF
>-|TRBV5-3|TRBJ1-5|-
TGTGCCAGAAGCCAACGATTTCGATCCCAGCATTTT
CARSQRFRSQHF
>once|TRBV10-3|TRBJ1-5|-
TGTGCCATCAGTGGGGGGAGTAGCAATCAGCCCCAGCATTTT
CAISGGSSNQPQHF
>-|TRBV28|TRBJ1-1|TRBD1
TGTGCCAGCAGAACAGGGGGCGCCGACAACACTGAAGCTTTCTTT
CASRTGGADNTEAFF
>-|TRBV2|TRBJ1-5|-
TGTGCCAGCAGTGAAAGGGACGAAAATCAGCCCCAGCATTTT
CASSERDENQPQHF
>-|TRBV30|TRBJ2-7|TRBD2
TGTGCCTGGAATGCCGGGACTAGCGGATTCCTTCCCACCTACGAGCAGTACTTC
CAWNAGTSGFLPTYEQYF
>-|TRBV5-1|TRBJ2-7|TRBD1
TGCGCCAGCAGCCCACGGCAGGGGGCCTCCTACGAGCAGTACTTC
CASSPRQGASYEQYF
>-|TRBV10-2|TRBJ1-2|-
TGCGCCAGCAGTGAAAGGACAGTCTATGGCTACACCTTC
CASSERTVYGYTF